These 17 T cell receptor beta chains originate from one sample sequenced in a study of control samples from healthy donors and cancer patients. TCRdb's copy holds only in-frame clones and misses some; the assay was immunoSEQ multiplex PCR. In the table there are roughly 170,000 clones, 85% to 95% of which are singletons. Material for sequencing was blood. The receptors come from a young woman in good health.

The chain is built from TRBV6-5 and TRBJ2-2; 12 nucleotides line up with TRBD2. The CDR3 runs to 15 residues. CDR1 MNHEY and CDR2 SVGAGI come from the germline V gene. After removal of 7 bases from V and 1 base from J, the junction contained 1 base not matched to a gene. The CDR3 region has the DNA TGTGCCAGCACACTAGCGGGGGGGAACACCGGGGAGCTGTTTTTT. Amino acid sequence: CASTLAGGNTGELFF.

The V and J genes are TRBV18 and TRBJ1-5; D unclear. The V end was cut by 2 bases, the J end by 1 base, with 12 bases between. The CDR3 is 16 amino acids. The germline gives CDR1 KGHSH, CDR2 LQKENI. CDR3 sequence reads: CASSPFGRGSNQPQHF. Written as DNA, the CDR3 is TGTGCCAGCTCACCATTTGGCAGAGGAAGCAATCAGCCCCAGCATTTT.

V is TRBV6-2 or TRBV6-3 and J is TRBJ1-2; D not certain. Germline CDR1 reads MNHEY; CDR2 reads SVGEGT. CDR3 length equals 12 residues. The ends were cut back, 5 bases at V and 7 bases at J, with 11 bases in the middle. CDR3 in DNA: TGTGCCAGCAGTAGACCTAGACCTGGCTACACCTTC. It yields the protein CASSRPRPGYTF.

The J gene is TRBJ2-7, the V gene TRBV6-5; weak D call: TRBD2 (5 bases). The CDR3 is 11 residues long. Germline V CDR1 and CDR2: MNHEY, SVGAGI. V lost 8 bases and J lost 3, with 8 bases in between. CDR3 DNA: TGTGCCAGCGGGAGTTTCTACGAGCAGTACTTC. It codes for CASGSFYEQYF.

About this clone itself: This CDR3 is also generated by other DNA sequences in the sample. This chain links TRBV9 with TRBJ1-1; D might be TRBD1 (5 bases). This CDR3 region has 13 residues. Trimming took off 1 base at V and 4 bases at J, with 8 bases between the two ends. Looked up from germline, CDR1 is SGDLS and CDR2 is YYNGEE. In DNA form, the CDR3 reads TGTGCCAGCAGCGTATTTGGGGGCACTGAAGCTTTCTTT. Translation: CASSVFGGTEAFF.

The chain joins TRBV19 to TRBJ1-5; the D gene is possibly TRBD1 (6 bases). The CDR3 sequence is 14 residues long. Trimming shortened V by 5 bases and J by 1 base, and 9 bases separated the two germline ends. From germline, CDR1 is LNHDA and CDR2 SQIVND (reference sequence). The CDR3 protein is CASSSTGSNQPQHF. DNA for the CDR3: TGTGCCAGTAGTTCCACAGGGAGCAATCAGCCCCAGCATTTT. The whole variable domain, remainder taken from reference TRBV19 and TRBJ1-5, is DGGITQSPKYLFRKEGQNVTLSCEQNLNHDAMYWYRQDPGQGLRLIYYSQIVNDFQKGDIAEGYSVSREKKESFPLTVTSAQKNPTAFYLCASSSTGSNQPQHFGDGTRLSIL.

The genes are TRBV2 and TRBJ2-3, with a tentative D call TRBD2 (5 bases). The CDR3 length is 18 residues. The germline V gene encodes CDR1 SNHLY and CDR2 FYNNEI. Trimming took off 7 bases at V and 4 bases at J, with 27 bases between the two ends. The CDR3 DNA is TGTGCCAGCATCTGTGATAGCGTAGAGGTGAGGTTTGCAGATACGCAGTATTTT. It codes for CASICDSVEVRFADTQYF. Full variable domain (remainder filled in from reference TRBV2 and TRBJ2-3): EPEVTQTPSHQVTQMGQEVILRCVPISNHLYFYWYRQILGQKVEFLVSFYNNEISEKSEIFDDQFSVERPDGSNFTLKIRSTKLEDSAMYFCASICDSVEVRFADTQYFGPGTRLTVL.

The chain combines TRBV4-3 with TRBJ1-5, with no clear D. The V end was cut by 4 bases, the J end by 8 bases, with 15 bases between. Germline V gives CDR1 LGHNA, CDR2 YSLEER. The length of the CDR3 is 14 residues. The CDR3, as DNA: TGCGCCAGCAGCCTCGAAGAGGGCTCCAAGCCCCAGCATTTT. It yields the protein CASSLEEGSKPQHF.

This chain connects TRBV6-6 to TRBJ1-5; TRBD1 aligns across 12 bases. Germline trimming cut 5 bases from V and 7 bases from J; bases unmatched to any gene: 12. This CDR3 contains 17 residues. The germline CDR1 and CDR2 sequences are MNHNY and SVGAGI (reference sequence). The CDR3 DNA is TGTGCCAGCAGTCCCGGGACAGGGGGCCTGGGGGAACAGCCCCAGCATTTT. Translating gives CASSPGTGGLGEQPQHF.

This clone has only one observation. This rearrangement joins TRBV7-9 to TRBJ2-2; D call uncertain. Germline V gene lookup returns CDR1 SEHNR and CDR2 FQNEAQ (reference sequence). This CDR3 has 16 amino acids. V lost 3 bases to trimming and J lost 0 bases, with 11 bases between them. The CDR3 sequence is CASSFGRTSNTGELFF. Written as DNA, the CDR3 is TGTGCCAGCAGCTTCGGCAGAACCTCGAACACCGGGGAGCTGTTTTTT.

The V call is TRBV13, the J call TRBJ2-7; D is unresolved. The V and J ends lost 3 bases and 3 bases respectively, with 9 bases between them. Per the germline V gene, CDR1 is PRHDT and CDR2 is FYEKMQ (reference sequence). This CDR3 has 13 residues. The CDR3 DNA reads TGTGCCAGCAGCTTTAAGCAGAACTACGAGCAGTACTTC. Protein product: CASSFKQNYEQYF.

V and J are TRBV5-1 and TRBJ2-3; 7 bases align to TRBD1. The germline CDR1 and CDR2 sequences are SGHRS and YFSETQ. This CDR3 region has 15 residues. V dropped 3 bases and J dropped 0; count of bases not matched to a gene: 4. The CDR3 region has the DNA TGCGCCAGCAGCTCGCCGACAGGGAGCACAGATACGCAGTATTTT. Translation: CASSSPTGSTDTQYF.

The chain links TRBV16 to TRBJ1-2; D ambiguous. The CDR3 sequence is 14 residues long. Trimming stripped 2 bases from V and 7 bases from J, with 14 bases between. Germline lookup yields CDR1 KGHSY and CDR2 FQNENV. Here the CDR3 reads CASSQDQITAGYTF. The CDR3 DNA reads as TGTGCCAGCAGCCAAGATCAGATAACGGCTGGCTACACCTTC.

The chain carries TRBV6-5 and TRBJ1-2; D unresolved. The CDR3 covers 15 residues. In germline, CDR1 is MNHEY, CDR2 SVGAGI. The germline V and J ends were trimmed by 6 bases and 3 bases, with 17 bases remaining between them. The CDR3 bases are TGTGCCAGCAGCACTGACCTGCTGGGCGACTATGGCTACACCTTC. The encoded protein is CASSTDLLGDYGYTF.

This sequence joins TRBV11-2 and TRBJ2-5; the match to TRBD2 covers 9 bases. This CDR3 contains 15 residues. Germline-derived CDR1 and CDR2 are SGHAT and FQNNGV. V was pared by 5 bases and J by 5 bases, with 9 bases of the junction left unmatched. The CDR3 nucleotides are TGTGCCAGCAGCACGGGACTAGCCCAGGGGGAGACCCAGTACTTC. It is translated as CASSTGLAQGETQYF.

The CDR3 region has the DNA TGTGCCAGCAGCGCCCGGGACAGGGGCTACGAGCAGTACTTC. It encodes CASSARDRGYEQYF. This sequence joins TRBV9 and TRBJ2-7; 10 bases align to TRBD1. The ends lost 3 bases at V and 3 bases at J; junction bases unmatched: 3. The CDR3 contains 14 residues. CDR1 SGDLS and CDR2 YYNGEE come from the germline V gene.

The rearrangement uses TRBV5-1 and TRBJ1-4; unclear D gene. There are 14 residues in the CDR3. The ends were cut back, 4 bases at V and 7 bases at J, with 14 bases in the middle. Germline lookup yields CDR1 SGHRS and CDR2 YFSETQ. CDR3 nucleotides: TGCGCCAGCAGCCTAAGTTTCAGCGGTGAAAAACTGTTTTTT. This translates into CASSLSFSGEKLFF.